These T cell receptor beta chains were read from a single sample in a study of OX40 agonist ivuxolimab in advanced cancers. The repertoire was sequenced with immunoSEQ multiplex PCR; TCRdb's copy has only in-frame clones and lacks some. This sample yields tens of thousands of clones, of which approximately 86% are seen a single time; approximately 16% belongs to the top ten. The specimen comprised CD4+ or CD8+ T cells sorted from blood, sampled in a trial of the OX40 agonist ivuxolimab. The receptors come from an adult with an advanced solid tumor such as melanoma, head and neck, liver or kidney cancer. Both conserved end residues are part of each CDR3. The D gene is left open where the match is weak. Part of the rows lack a size; the others show once, few, many or a class for expanded clones.

D gene,clone size,V gene,J gene,CDR3 protein,CDR3 DNA
TRBD1,NA,TRBV6-6,TRBJ2-7,CAARTGDYEQYF,TGTGCCGCCCGGACAGGGGACTACGAGCAGTACTTC
TRBD1,NA,TRBV6-1,TRBJ1-5,CASSGQGVFNQPQHF,TGTGCCAGCAGTGGACAGGGAGTTTTCAATCAGCCCCAGCATTTT
TRBD2,NA,TRBV25-1,TRBJ2-5,CASSEFPSGIPTQETQYF,TGTGCCAGCAGTGAATTCCCTAGCGGGATACCGACCCAAGAGACCCAGTACTTC
NA,once,TRBV6-4,TRBJ2-2,CASSDSMNTGELFF,TGTGCCAGCAGTGACTCGATGAACACCGGGGAGCTGTTTTTT
NA,once,TRBV12-2,TRBJ2-7,CASRLTRLRYLTPWLVLGEQYF,TGTGCAAGTCGCTTAACCCGATTAAGGTACCTCACCCCATGGCTAGTCCTAGGCGAGCAGTACTTC
NA,NA,TRBV6-5,TRBJ1-1,CASIPAGPWNTEAFF,TGTGCCAGCATTCCAGCGGGCCCCTGGAACACTGAAGCTTTCTTT
TRBD2,NA,TRBV7-3,TRBJ2-2,CASSLMSSGRSTGELFF,TGTGCCAGCAGCTTAATGAGTAGCGGGAGGAGCACCGGGGAGCTGTTTTTT
TRBD1,NA,TRBV28,TRBJ1-5,CASSLPTGKSNQPQHF,TGTGCCAGCAGTTTACCGACAGGGAAGAGCAATCAGCCCCAGCATTTT
TRBD1,NA,TRBV5-4,TRBJ2-2,CASSGRQGAGELFF,TGTGCCAGCAGCGGGCGACAGGGCGCCGGGGAGCTGTTTTTT
TRBD1,NA,TRBV19,TRBJ1-3,CATQRAGDSSGNTIYF,TGTGCCACCCAAAGGGCCGGGGACAGCTCTGGAAACACCATATATTTT
TRBD2,NA,TRBV7-2,TRBJ2-1,CASSGRGLAGGSYNEQFF,TGTGCCAGCAGCGGGAGGGGACTAGCGGGAGGATCTTACAATGAGCAGTTCTTC
NA,few,TRBV12-2,TRBJ2-2,CASRLASSRPGLAGYLNTGELFF,TGTGCAAGTCGCTTAGCTTCTTCACGGCCGGGACTAGCGGGTTATCTGAACACCGGGGAGCTGTTTTTT
TRBD2,NA,TRBV9,TRBJ2-7,CASSVGLAETYEQYF,TGTGCCAGCAGCGTAGGTCTAGCGGAGACCTACGAGCAGTACTTC
NA,once,TRBV7-9,TRBJ2-7,CASSPPAYEQYF,TGTGCCAGCAGCCCACCTGCCTACGAGCAGTACTTC
NA,NA,TRBV19,TRBJ1-5,CASSRWGSNQPQHF,TGTGCCAGTAGTAGGTGGGGTAGCAATCAGCCCCAGCATTTT
TRBD2,few,TRBV7-2,TRBJ2-3,CASSLEGLAGRTDTQYF,TGTGCCAGCAGCTTAGAGGGGCTAGCGGGGCGCACAGATACGCAGTATTTT
NA,NA,TRBV2,TRBJ2-5,CASSAQETQYF,TGTGCCAGCAGTGCCCAGGAGACCCAGTACTTC
TRBD1,once,TRBV5-1,TRBJ1-3,CASSWDRGSGNTIYF,TGCGCCAGCAGCTGGGACAGGGGAAGTGGAAACACCATATATTTT
NA,once,TRBV28,TRBJ2-1,CASNQGGTGYNEQFF,TGTGCCAGCAATCAGGGGGGGACCGGCTACAATGAGCAGTTCTTC
TRBD2,NA,TRBV2,TRBJ2-1,CASSDQTSGRDNEQFF,TGTGCCAGCAGTGATCAGACTAGCGGGAGGGACAATGAGCAGTTCTTC
NA,NA,TRBV20-1,TRBJ2-5,CSAVQGRVQYF,TGCAGTGCCGTCCAAGGGCGGGTCCAGTACTTC
NA,NA,TRBV6-5,TRBJ2-5,CASSYIRGRETQYF,TGTGCCAGCAGTTACATCAGGGGAAGGGAGACCCAGTACTTC
NA,NA,TRBV28,TRBJ2-7,CASSTRWDINSYEQYF,TGTGCCAGCAGCACAAGGTGGGATATAAACTCCTACGAGCAGTACTTC
NA,NA,TRBV5-1,TRBJ2-5,CASSFDYSQETQYF,TGCGCCAGCAGCTTCGACTATAGCCAAGAGACCCAGTACTTC
NA,NA,TRBV7-9,TRBJ2-3,CASRPPMRGFETDTQYF,TGTGCCAGCAGACCTCCAATGAGGGGGTTTGAGACAGATACGCAGTATTTT